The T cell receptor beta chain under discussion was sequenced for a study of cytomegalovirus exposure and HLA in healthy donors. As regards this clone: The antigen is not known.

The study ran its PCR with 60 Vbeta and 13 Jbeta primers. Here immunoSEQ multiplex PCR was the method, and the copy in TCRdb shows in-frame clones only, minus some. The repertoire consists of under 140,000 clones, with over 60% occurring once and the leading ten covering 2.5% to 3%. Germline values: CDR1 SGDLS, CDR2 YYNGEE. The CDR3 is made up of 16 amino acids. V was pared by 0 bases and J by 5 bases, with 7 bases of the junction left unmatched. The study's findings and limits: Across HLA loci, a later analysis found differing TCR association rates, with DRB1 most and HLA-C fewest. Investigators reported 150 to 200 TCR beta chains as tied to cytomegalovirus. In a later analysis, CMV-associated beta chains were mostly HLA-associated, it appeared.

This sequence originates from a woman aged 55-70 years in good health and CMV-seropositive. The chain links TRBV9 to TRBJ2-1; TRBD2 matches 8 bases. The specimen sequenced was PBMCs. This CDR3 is CASSVVKGLGDNEQFF. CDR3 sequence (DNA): TGTGCCAGCAGCGTAGTCAAGGGACTAGGAGACAATGAGCAGTTCTTC.